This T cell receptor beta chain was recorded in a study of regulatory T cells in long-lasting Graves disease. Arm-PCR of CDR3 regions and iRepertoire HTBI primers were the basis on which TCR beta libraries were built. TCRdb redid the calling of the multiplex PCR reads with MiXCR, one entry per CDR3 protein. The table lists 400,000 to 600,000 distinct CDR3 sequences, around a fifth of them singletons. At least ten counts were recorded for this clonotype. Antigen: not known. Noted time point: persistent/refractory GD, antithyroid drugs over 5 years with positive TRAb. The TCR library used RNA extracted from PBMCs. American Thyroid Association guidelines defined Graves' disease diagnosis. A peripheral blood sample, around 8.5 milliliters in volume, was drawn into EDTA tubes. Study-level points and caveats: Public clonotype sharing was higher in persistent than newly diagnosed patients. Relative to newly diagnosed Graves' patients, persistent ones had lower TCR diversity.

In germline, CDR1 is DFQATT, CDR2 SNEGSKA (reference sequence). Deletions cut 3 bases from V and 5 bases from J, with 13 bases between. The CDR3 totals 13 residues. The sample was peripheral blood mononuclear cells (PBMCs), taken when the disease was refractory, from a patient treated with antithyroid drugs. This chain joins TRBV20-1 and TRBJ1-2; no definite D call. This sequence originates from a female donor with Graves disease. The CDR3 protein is CSASFRQRYGYTF. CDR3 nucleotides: TGCAGTGCTAGTTTCCGCCAACGATATGGCTACACCTTC.